These 8 T cell receptor beta chains originate from one sample sequenced in a study of blood T cell repertoires in COVID-19. This table comes from immunoSEQ multiplex PCR, and its TCRdb copy is limited to in-frame clones, with some not included. The sample consists of 150,000 to 200,000 clones, about nine tenths of them appearing once. Sequencing input: PBMCs or T cells enriched from blood (not recorded which). The receptors were gathered from a woman in her twenties or thirties who had recovered from COVID-19.

The chain uses TRBV7-2 and TRBJ1-5; D unclear. Germline CDR1 SGHTA, CDR2 FQGNSA. The CDR3 is 13 residues long. V was cut by 5 bases and J by 6 bases, with 11 bases left in between. The CDR3 reads CASSLRGFQPQHF. The CDR3 nucleotides read TGTGCCAGCAGCCTACGCGGGTTTCAGCCCCAGCATTTT.

The chain is built from TRBV7-8 and TRBJ1-1; possibly TRBD1 for D (6 bases). The CDR3 runs 14 residues. Trimming took 4 bases from V and 2 from J, leaving 11 bases between them. CDR1 is SGHVS and CDR2 is FQNEAQ in the germline V gene. The CDR3 sequence: CASSSGGPNTEAFF. CDR3 DNA sequence: TGTGCCAGCAGCTCGGGGGGGCCTAACACTGAAGCTTTCTTT. Full variable domain (rest looked up from reference TRBV7-8 and TRBJ1-1): GAGVSQSPRYKVAKRGQDVALRCDPISGHVSLFWYQQALGQGPEFLTYFQNEAQLDKSGLPSDRFFAERPEGSVSTLKIQRTQQEDSAVYLCASSSGGPNTEAFFGQGTRLTVV.

CDR3 DNA sequence: TGTGCCAGTAGTATGAGAAATGGTGGCTACACCTTC. Its translation: CASSMRNGGYTF. This sequence joins TRBV19 and TRBJ1-2; D remains ambiguous. V shed 3 bases and J shed 7 bases, with 9 bases lying between them. This CDR3 contains 12 residues. Germline values: CDR1 LNHDA, CDR2 SQIVND (reference sequence).

This rearrangement joins TRBV30 to TRBJ1-1; D not certain. CDR1 and CDR2 (germline): GTSNPN, SVGIG (reference sequence). CDR3 length: 13 residues. Trimming shortened V by 4 bases and J by 0 bases, and 9 bases separated the two germline ends. CDR3 sequence: CAWITTMNTEAFF. The CDR3 DNA sequence: TGTGCCTGGATAACAACTATGAACACTGAAGCTTTCTTT.

This chain uses TRBV5-5 with TRBJ2-7; 9 bases are shared with TRBD2. Germline V gene lookup returns CDR1 SGHKS and CDR2 YYEKEE (reference sequence). V lost 3 bases, J lost 4 bases, and 8 bases stayed unmatched. This CDR3 region has 15 residues. CDR3 amino acids: CASSYWDSGSYEQYF. The CDR3 DNA follows: TGTGCCAGCAGCTATTGGGATAGCGGGAGTTACGAGCAGTACTTC.

To note about this clone: This sample also contains other DNA sequences that code for the same CDR3. This chain connects TRBV19 to TRBJ1-4, with D possibly TRBD1 on 6 matching bases. The CDR3 consists of 13 residues. The V gene lost 5 bases and the J gene lost 5 bases, with 9 bases spanning the gap. Germline loops: CDR1 LNHDA, CDR2 SQIVND (reference sequence). In DNA form, the CDR3 reads TGTGCCAGTAGTGAAGGGACAAATGAAAAACTGTTTTTT. As protein: CASSEGTNEKLFF.

The chain employs TRBV28 and TRBJ2-5; no clear D gene. Trimming took off 2 bases at V and 2 bases at J, with 9 bases between the two ends. Germline V gene data show CDR1 as MDHEN and CDR2 as SYDVKM. This CDR3 region has 14 residues. CDR3 sequence: CASSLETPQETQYF. CDR3 sequence (DNA): TGTGCCAGCAGTTTAGAGACACCGCAAGAGACCCAGTACTTC.

This clone came up a few times. The chain couples TRBV5-8 to TRBJ1-4; 9 bases agree with TRBD1. Germline CDR1 reads SGHTS; CDR2 reads YDEGEE. This CDR3 has 14 residues. The ends lost 4 bases at V and 7 bases at J; junction bases unmatched: 5. CDR3 residues: CASSGGQGSEKLFF. The CDR3 DNA sequence: TGTGCCAGCAGCGGGGGACAGGGTAGTGAAAAACTGTTTTTT.